One T cell receptor (beta chain) is described in this entry. V dropped 2 bases and J dropped 4 bases, with 6 bases sitting between them. The CDR3 runs 13 residues. CDR1 is ENHRY and CDR2 is SYGVKD in the germline V gene. The data were obtained in a study of blood T cell repertoires in COVID-19. Produced via immunoSEQ multiplex PCR; TCRdb's table is partial and in-frame only. Of 95,000 to 110,000 clones listed, around 92% are singletons. The chain uses TRBV10-3 and TRBJ2-1, with no clear D. Sequences were obtained from peripheral blood. The clonotype originates from a woman in her sixties with acute or convalescent COVID-19. In DNA form, the CDR3 reads TGTGCCATCAGTGAGCCTCTTTACAATGAGCAGTTCTTC. It is translated as CAISEPLYNEQFF.